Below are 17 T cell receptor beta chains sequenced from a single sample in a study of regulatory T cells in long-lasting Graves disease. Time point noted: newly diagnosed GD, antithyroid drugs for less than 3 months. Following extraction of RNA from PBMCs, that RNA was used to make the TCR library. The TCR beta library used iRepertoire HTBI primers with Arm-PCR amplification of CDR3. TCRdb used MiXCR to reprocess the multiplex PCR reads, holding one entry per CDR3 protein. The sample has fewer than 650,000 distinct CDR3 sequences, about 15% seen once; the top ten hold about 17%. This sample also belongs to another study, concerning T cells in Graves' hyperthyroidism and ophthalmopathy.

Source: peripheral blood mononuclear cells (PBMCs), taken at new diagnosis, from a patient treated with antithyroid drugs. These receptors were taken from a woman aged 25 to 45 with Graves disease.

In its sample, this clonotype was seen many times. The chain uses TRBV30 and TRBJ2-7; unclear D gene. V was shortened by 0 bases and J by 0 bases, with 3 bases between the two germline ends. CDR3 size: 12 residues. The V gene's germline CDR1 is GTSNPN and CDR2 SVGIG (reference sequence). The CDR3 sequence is CAWSVSSYEQYF. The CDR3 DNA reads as TGTGCCTGGAGTGTAAGCTCCTACGAGCAGTACTTC. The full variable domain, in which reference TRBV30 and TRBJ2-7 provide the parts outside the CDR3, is SQTIHQWPATLVQPVGSPLSLECTVEGTSNPNLYWYRQAAGRGLQLLFYSVGIGQISSEVPQNLSASRPQDRQFILSSKKLLLSDSGFYLCAWSVSSYEQYFGPGTRLTVT.

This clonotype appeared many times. The CDR3 protein is CASSRFPGQGNEQFF. In DNA form, the CDR3 reads TGTGCCAGCAGTCGCTTCCCGGGACAGGGCAATGAGCAGTTCTTC. The V and J genes are TRBV28 and TRBJ2-1; TRBD1 matches at 9 bases. This CDR3 is built from 15 residues. The germline CDR1 and CDR2 sequences are MDHEN and SYDVKM. Trimming took 5 bases from V and 6 from J; bases not matched to a gene: 8.

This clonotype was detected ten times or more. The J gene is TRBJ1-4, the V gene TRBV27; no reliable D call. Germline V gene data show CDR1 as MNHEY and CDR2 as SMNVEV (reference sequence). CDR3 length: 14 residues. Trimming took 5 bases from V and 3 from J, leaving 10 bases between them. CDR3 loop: CASSGLYSNEKLFF. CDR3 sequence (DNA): TGTGCCAGCAGTGGACTGTATTCTAATGAAAAACTGTTTTTT.

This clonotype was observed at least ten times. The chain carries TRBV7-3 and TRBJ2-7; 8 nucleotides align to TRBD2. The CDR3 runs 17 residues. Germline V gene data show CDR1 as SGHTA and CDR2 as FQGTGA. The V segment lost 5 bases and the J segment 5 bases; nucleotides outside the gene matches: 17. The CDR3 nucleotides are TGTGCCAGCAGCCCGCACACCTTGGAGCGGGAGCGGGACGAGCAGTACTTC. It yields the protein CASSPHTLERERDEQYF.

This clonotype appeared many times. CDR3 DNA: TGTGCCAGCAGCATTATTTCGGGAAGGTCCCCAGATACGCAGTATTTT. Its protein is CASSIISGRSPDTQYF. The gene calls are TRBV11-2 and TRBJ2-3; possible D gene TRBD2, 5 bases. Germline lookup yields CDR1 SGHAT and CDR2 FQNNGV. This CDR3 has 16 amino acids. The V end was cut by 5 bases, the J end by 4 bases, with 19 bases between.

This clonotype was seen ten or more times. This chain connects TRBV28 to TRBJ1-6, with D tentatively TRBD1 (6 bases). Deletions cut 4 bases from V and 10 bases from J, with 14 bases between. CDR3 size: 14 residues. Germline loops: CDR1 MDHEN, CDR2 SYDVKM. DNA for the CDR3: TGTGCCAGCAGTTGGAGACAGGTGGGGTCACCCCTCCACTTT. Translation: CASSWRQVGSPLHF.

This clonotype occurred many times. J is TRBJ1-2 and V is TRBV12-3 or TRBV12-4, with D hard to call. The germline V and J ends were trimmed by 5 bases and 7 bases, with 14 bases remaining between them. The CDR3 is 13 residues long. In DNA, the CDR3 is TGTGCCAGCAGTCTCAAAGAAGCAGGTGGCTACACCTTC. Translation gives CASSLKEAGGYTF.

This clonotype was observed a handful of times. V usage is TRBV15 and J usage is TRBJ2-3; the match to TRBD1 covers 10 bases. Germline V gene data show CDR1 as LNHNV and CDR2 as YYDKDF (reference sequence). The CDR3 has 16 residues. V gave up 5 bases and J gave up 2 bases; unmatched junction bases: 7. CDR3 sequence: CATSARDRGTTDTQYF. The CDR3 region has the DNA TGTGCCACCAGCGCCCGGGACAGGGGTACCACAGATACGCAGTATTTT.

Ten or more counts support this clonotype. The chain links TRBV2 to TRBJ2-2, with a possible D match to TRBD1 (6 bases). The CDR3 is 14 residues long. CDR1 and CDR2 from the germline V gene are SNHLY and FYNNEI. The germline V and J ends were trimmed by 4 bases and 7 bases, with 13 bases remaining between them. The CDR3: CASSGQGMIGELFF. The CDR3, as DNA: TGTGCCAGCAGTGGGCAGGGGATGATCGGGGAGCTGTTTTTT.

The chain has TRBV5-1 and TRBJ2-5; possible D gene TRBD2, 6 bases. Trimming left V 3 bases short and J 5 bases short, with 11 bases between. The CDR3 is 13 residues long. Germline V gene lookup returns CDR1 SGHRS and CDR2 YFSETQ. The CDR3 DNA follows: TGCGCCAGCAGCTGGGACTCCAGGGAGACCCAGTACTTC. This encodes CASSWDSRETQYF.

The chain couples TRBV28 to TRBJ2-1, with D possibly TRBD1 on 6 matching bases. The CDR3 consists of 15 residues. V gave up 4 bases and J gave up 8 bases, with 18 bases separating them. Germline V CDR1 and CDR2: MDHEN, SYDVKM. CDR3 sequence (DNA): TGTGCCAGCAGTTCGTGGGGGCGGTCCGCTGATGAGCAGTTCTTC. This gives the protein CASSSWGRSADEQFF.

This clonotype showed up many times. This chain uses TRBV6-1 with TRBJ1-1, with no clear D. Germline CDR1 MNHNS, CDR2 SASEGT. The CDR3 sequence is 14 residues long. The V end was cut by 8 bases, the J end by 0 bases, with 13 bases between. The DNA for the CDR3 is TGTGCCAGCGGGGTTCGGGCTATGAACACTGAAGCTTTCTTT. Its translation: CASGVRAMNTEAFF.

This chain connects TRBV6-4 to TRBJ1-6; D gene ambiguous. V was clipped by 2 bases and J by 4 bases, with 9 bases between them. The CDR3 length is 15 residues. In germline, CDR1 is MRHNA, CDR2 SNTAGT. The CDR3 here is CASSDRAAYNSPLHF. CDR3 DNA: TGTGCCAGCAGTGACCGCGCGGCATATAATTCACCCCTCCACTTT.

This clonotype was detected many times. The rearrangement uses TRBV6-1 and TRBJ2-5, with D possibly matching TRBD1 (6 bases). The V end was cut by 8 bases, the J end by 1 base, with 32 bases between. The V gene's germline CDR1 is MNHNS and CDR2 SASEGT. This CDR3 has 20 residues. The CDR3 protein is CASRDEGKTGRKVRQETQYF. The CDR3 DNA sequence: TGTGCCAGCCGCGATGAAGGGAAGACAGGACGGAAAGTCCGCCAAGAGACCCAGTACTTC.

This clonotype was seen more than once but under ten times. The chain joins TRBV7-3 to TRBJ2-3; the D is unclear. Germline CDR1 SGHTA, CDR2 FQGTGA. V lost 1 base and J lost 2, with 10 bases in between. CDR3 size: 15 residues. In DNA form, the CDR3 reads TGTGCCAGCAGCTTAAGAGGCCTACCCACAGATACGCAGTATTTT. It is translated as CASSLRGLPTDTQYF.

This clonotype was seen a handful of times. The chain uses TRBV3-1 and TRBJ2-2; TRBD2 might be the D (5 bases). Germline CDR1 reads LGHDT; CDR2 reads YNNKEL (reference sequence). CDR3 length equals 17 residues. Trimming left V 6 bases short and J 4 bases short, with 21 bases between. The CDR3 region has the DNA TGTGCCAGCAGGGCGGGCACCCCCCTCGAGAGCACCGGGGAGCTGTTTTTT. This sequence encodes CASRAGTPLESTGELFF.

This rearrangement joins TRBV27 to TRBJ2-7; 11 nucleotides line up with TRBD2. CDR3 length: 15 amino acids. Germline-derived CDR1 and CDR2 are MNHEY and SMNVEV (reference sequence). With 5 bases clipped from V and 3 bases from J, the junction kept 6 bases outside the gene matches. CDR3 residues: CASSIAGGTYYEQYF. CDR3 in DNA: TGTGCCAGCAGTATAGCGGGAGGGACCTACTACGAGCAGTACTTC.